What follows are 9 T cell receptor beta chains derived from one specimen sequenced in a study of T cell repertoires in aging, cancer and after chemotherapy. Rearranged V-D-J TRB sequences were amplified with a mixed TRB-A/B primer pool. TCRdb redid the calling of the multiplex PCR reads with MiXCR, one entry per CDR3 protein. The sample has about 13,000 distinct CDR3 sequences, roughly 28% seen once. The template was genomic DNA from peripheral blood, not RNA. The sample taken for sequencing was blood. These receptors all come from a human donor in good health.

This clonotype is categorized as medium-sized. The chain combines TRBV5-6 with TRBJ2-7; D is undetermined. From germline, CDR1 is SGHDT and CDR2 YYEEEE. This CDR3 has 13 residues. The V gene lost 4 bases and the J gene lost 2 bases, with 10 bases spanning the gap. DNA for the CDR3: TGTGCCAGCAGCCTAGTAGGGCCCTACGAGCAGTACTTC. Its translation: CASSLVGPYEQYF.

The V and J genes are TRBV5-4 and TRBJ1-1; TRBD1 is a possible D gene (5 bases). CDR3 length: 17 amino acids. V was clipped by 2 bases and J by 1 base, with 18 bases between them. CDR1 SGHNT and CDR2 YYREEE come from the germline V gene (reference sequence). CDR3 region: CASSFDSTWDWNTEAFF. CDR3 sequence (DNA): TGTGCCAGCAGCTTTGATTCAACTTGGGACTGGAACACTGAAGCTTTCTTT.

The chain recombines TRBV28 with TRBJ2-7; tentatively, D is TRBD2 (7 bases). CDR3 length equals 15 residues. The germline V gene has CDR1 MDHEN and CDR2 SYDVKM. V was cut by 0 bases and J by 5 bases, with 14 bases left in between. The CDR3 loop reads CASSLWGRGGDEQYV. The DNA of the CDR3 is TGTGCCAGCAGTTTATGGGGTAGGGGGGGCGACGAGCAGTACGTC.

This chain uses TRBV6-4 with TRBJ2-1, with TRBD1 identical over 9 bases. Germline CDR1 and CDR2: MRHNA and SNTAGT. V was clipped by 4 bases and J by 1 base; unmatched bases: 2. CDR3 length: 15 residues. CDR3 bases: TGTGCCAGCAGTGCCGGGACAGGGTCCTACAATGAGCAGTTCTTC. This sequence encodes CASSAGTGSYNEQFF.

The V call is TRBV7-9, the J call TRBJ1-2; D perhaps matches TRBD1 (5 bases). Germline V lookup: CDR1 SEHNR, CDR2 FQNEAQ (reference sequence). CDR3 size: 13 residues. The germline V and J ends were trimmed by 5 bases and 6 bases, with 13 bases remaining between them. DNA of the CDR3: TGTGCCAGCAGCCGCCAGGGTCTCAATGGCTACACCTTC. As protein: CASSRQGLNGYTF.

Only a few counts were recorded for this clonotype. The gene calls are TRBV10-1 and TRBJ1-1; D uncertain. This CDR3 comprises 14 residues. The V gene lost 2 bases and the J gene lost 2 bases, with 9 bases spanning the gap. CDR1 and CDR2 (germline): WNHNN, SYGVQD (reference sequence). CDR3 DNA: TGCGCCAGCAGTGAGGACAAGATCAACACTGAAGCTTTCTTT. Translation: CASSEDKINTEAFF.

This clonotype was recorded a few times. The chain uses TRBV18 and TRBJ1-3; D remains ambiguous. Germline CDR1 KGHSH, CDR2 LQKENI. V gave up 1 base and J gave up 4 bases, with 8 bases separating them. The CDR3 consists of 14 residues. In DNA, the CDR3 is TGTGCCAGCTCACCACAGGGCTCCGGAAACACCATATATTTT. Encoded protein: CASSPQGSGNTIYF.

This clonotype has more than one count but fewer than ten. The CDR3 spells CASKEGAATYEQYF. In nucleotides, the CDR3 is TGTGCCAGCAAAGAGGGGGCAGCAACCTACGAGCAGTACTTC. The chain carries TRBV11-2 and TRBJ2-7; 7 nucleotides match TRBD1. The CDR3 runs to 14 residues. Germline loops: CDR1 SGHAT, CDR2 FQNNGV. V was pared by 7 bases and J by 2 bases, with 8 bases of the junction left unmatched. The full variable domain, with the rest looked up from reference TRBV11-2 and TRBJ2-7, is EAGVAQSPRYKIIEKRQSVAFWCNPISGHATLYWYQQILGQGPKLLIQFQNNGVVDDSQLPKDRFSAERLKGVDSTLKIQPAKLEDSAVYLCASKEGAATYEQYFGPGTRLTVT.

The rearrangement joins TRBV5-1 to TRBJ1-4, with 8 bases aligning to TRBD1. Germline-derived CDR1 and CDR2 are SGHRS and YFSETQ. V shed 4 bases and J 3 bases; nucleotides not matched to a gene: 5. CDR3 length: 15 amino acids. CDR3 loop: CASSMKQGANEKLFF. CDR3 in DNA: TGCGCCAGCAGCATGAAACAGGGGGCTAATGAAAAACTGTTTTTT.